Below are 7 T cell receptor beta chains sequenced from a single sample in a study of CD8+CD57+ T cells in acquired aplastic anemia. It was genomic DNA that served as the template for profiling TCR beta VDJ and CDR3. Each CDR3 protein gets one entry after TCRdb re-called the reads with MiXCR. The data contain 180,000 or so distinct CDR3 sequences, around half of them seen just once; the ten biggest clones take up around 1.8%. Patients chosen for sequencing had shown CD8+CD57+ cell expansion by flow cytometry. The sample consisted of sorted CD4+, CD8+, or CD8+CD57+ T cells (not recorded which) from PBMCs. The receptors were sampled from a human donor with aplastic anemia.

V and J are TRBV19 and TRBJ2-5, with D uncertain. Germline values: CDR1 LNHDA, CDR2 SQIVND (reference sequence). This CDR3 comprises 13 residues. Trimming left V 3 bases short and J 4 bases short, with 9 bases between. CDR3 DNA sequence: TGTGCCAGTAGTATCGGTATCATAGAGACCCAGTACTTC. It encodes CASSIGIIETQYF.

Concerning this clonotype: Relative to the germline gene, one junction end is altered; a read error may explain this. The chain links TRBV19 to TRBJ2-1; 7 nucleotides agree with TRBD1. This CDR3 has 15 residues. From germline, CDR1 is LNHDA and CDR2 SQIVND (reference sequence). CDR3 coding DNA: TGTGCCAGTAGTTACAGGACAGGTTCCTACGATGAGCAGTTCTTC. Translated: CASSYRTGSYDEQFF.

Comments on this clonotype: This CDR3 fails to terminate in the conserved phenylalanine or tryptophan, so it likely reflects a read error. The genes are TRBV4-3 and TRBJ2-1; a possible D gene is TRBD1 (6 bases). This CDR3 is built from 13 residues. The germline V gene has CDR1 LGHNA and CDR2 YSLEER. In DNA, the CDR3 is TGCGCTAGCAGCCAAGGACAGTACAATGAGCAGTTCCTC. It yields the protein CASSQGQYNEQFL.

This clonotype was observed once. V and J are TRBV9 and TRBJ2-7; D remains unclear. In germline, CDR1 is SGDLS, CDR2 YYNGEE. The germline V and J ends were trimmed by 0 bases and 3 bases, with 10 bases remaining between them. The CDR3 consists of 14 residues. DNA of the CDR3: TGTGCCAGCAGCGTAGAACTGACCAGCTACGAGCAGTACTTC. The encoded protein is CASSVELTSYEQYF.

The V and J genes are TRBV20-1 and TRBJ1-6, with D maybe TRBD1 (5 bases). The CDR3 extends over 15 amino acids. With 3 bases removed from V and 0 bases from J, the gap between germline ends came to 9 bases. The germline V gene has CDR1 DFQATT and CDR2 SNEGSKA (reference sequence). CDR3: CSARGGSSYNSPLHF. In nucleotides, the CDR3 is TGCAGTGCTAGGGGGGGGAGCTCCTATAATTCACCCCTCCACTTT.

The chain employs TRBV2 and TRBJ2-1, with D possibly TRBD2 on 5 matching bases. The V end was cut by 7 bases, the J end by 0 bases, with 13 bases between. The CDR3 runs 15 residues. CDR1 is SNHLY and CDR2 is FYNNEI in the germline V gene. For the CDR3, the DNA is TGTGCCAGCAAACGGTCGGGGAGCTCCTACAATGAGCAGTTCTTC. It yields the protein CASKRSGSSYNEQFF.

A word on this clonotype: A much bigger clone sits one base away, suggesting this may be a read error. The rearrangement links TRBV11-1 to TRBJ1-2; D remains ambiguous. Germline-derived CDR1 and CDR2 are SGHAT and FQDESV (reference sequence). The CDR3 length is 16 residues. The CDR3 DNA reads TGTGCCAGCAGCTTATGGGAGCTTGCCGGACTAGTGGCCTACGCCTTC. Its translation: CASSLWELAGLVAYAF. Variable domain in full (rest from reference TRBV11-1 and TRBJ1-2): EAEVAQSPRYKITEKSQAVAFWCDPISGHATLYWYRQILGQGPELLVQFQDESVVDDSQLPKDRFSAERLKGVDSTLKIQPAELGDSAMYLCASSLWELAGLVAYAFGSGTRLTVV.